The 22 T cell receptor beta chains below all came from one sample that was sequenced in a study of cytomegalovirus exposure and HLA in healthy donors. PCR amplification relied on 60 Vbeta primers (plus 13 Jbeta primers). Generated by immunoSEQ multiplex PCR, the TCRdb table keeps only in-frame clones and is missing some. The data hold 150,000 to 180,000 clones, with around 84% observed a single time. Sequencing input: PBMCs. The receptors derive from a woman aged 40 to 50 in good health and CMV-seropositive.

The chain's CDR3 is CASSPDSSYEQYF. CDR3 DNA: TGTGCCAGCTCACCCGACAGCTCCTACGAGCAGTACTTC. The V and J genes are TRBV18 and TRBJ2-7; D might be TRBD1 (5 bases). V was clipped by 3 bases and J by 0 bases, with 6 bases between them. The CDR3 runs to 13 residues. Looked up from germline, CDR1 is KGHSH and CDR2 is LQKENI.

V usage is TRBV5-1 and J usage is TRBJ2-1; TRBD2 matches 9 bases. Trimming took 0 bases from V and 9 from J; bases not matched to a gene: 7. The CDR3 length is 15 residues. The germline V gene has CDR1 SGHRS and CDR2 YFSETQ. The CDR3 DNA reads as TGCGCCAGCAGCTTGGAGGGCGGGAGGGCCGGTGAGCAGTTCTTC. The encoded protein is CASSLEGGRAGEQFF.

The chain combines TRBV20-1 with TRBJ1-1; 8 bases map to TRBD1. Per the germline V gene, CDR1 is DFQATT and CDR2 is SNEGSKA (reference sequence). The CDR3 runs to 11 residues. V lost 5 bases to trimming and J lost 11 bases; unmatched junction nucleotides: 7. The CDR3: CSAAGGRRAFF. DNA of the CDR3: TGCAGTGCTGCAGGGGGCCGGCGTGCTTTCTTT.

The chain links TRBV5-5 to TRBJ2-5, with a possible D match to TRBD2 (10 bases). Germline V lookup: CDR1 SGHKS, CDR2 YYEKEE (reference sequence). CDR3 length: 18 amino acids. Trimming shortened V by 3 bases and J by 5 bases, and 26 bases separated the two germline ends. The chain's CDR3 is CASSSGTGIAGGIETQYF. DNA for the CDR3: TGTGCCAGCAGCTCCGGGACAGGGATAGCGGGAGGAATCGAGACCCAGTACTTC.

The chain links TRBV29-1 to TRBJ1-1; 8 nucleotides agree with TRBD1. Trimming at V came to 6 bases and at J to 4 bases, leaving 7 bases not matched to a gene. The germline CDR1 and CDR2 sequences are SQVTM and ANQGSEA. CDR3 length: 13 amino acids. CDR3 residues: CSVRTGPGTEAFF. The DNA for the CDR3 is TGCAGCGTAAGGACAGGGCCGGGCACTGAAGCTTTCTTT.

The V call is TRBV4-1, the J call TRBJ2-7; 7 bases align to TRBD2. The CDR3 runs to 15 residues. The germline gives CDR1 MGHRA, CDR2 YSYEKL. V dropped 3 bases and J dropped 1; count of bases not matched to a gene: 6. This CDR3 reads CASSHRGRGSYEQYF. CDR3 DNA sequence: TGCGCCAGCAGCCACCGGGGGAGGGGATCCTACGAGCAGTACTTC.

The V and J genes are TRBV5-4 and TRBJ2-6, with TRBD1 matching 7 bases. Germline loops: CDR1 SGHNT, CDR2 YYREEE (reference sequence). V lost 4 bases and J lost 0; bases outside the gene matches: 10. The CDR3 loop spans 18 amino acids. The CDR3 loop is CASSGPGQRRSGANVLTF. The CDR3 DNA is TGTGCCAGCAGCGGGCCGGGACAGAGACGCTCTGGGGCCAACGTCCTGACTTTC.

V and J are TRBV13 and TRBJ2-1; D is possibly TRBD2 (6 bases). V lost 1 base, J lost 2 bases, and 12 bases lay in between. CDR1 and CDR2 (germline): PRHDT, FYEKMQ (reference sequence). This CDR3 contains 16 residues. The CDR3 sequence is CASSLELGGAYNEQFF. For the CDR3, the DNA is TGTGCCAGCAGCTTAGAGCTCGGCGGGGCCTACAATGAGCAGTTCTTC.

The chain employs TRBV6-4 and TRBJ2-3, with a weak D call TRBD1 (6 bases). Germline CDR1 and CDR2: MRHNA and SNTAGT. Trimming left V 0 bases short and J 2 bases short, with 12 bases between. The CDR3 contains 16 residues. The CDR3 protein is CASSDSPGHPTDTQYF. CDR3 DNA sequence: TGTGCCAGCAGTGACTCGCCGGGACATCCCACAGATACGCAGTATTTT.

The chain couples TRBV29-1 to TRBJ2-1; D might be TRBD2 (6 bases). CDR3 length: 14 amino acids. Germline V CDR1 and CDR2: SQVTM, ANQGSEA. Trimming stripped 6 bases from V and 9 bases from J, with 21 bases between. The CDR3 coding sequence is TGCAGCGTACCTCCAGTTGGAATCGGGGGTGAGCAGTTCTTC. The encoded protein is CSVPPVGIGGEQFF.

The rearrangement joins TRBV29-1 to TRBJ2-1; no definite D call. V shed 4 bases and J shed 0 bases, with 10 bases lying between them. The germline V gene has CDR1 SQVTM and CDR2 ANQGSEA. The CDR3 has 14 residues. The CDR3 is CSVAYLSSYNEQFF. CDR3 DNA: TGCAGCGTTGCATACCTAAGCTCCTACAATGAGCAGTTCTTC.

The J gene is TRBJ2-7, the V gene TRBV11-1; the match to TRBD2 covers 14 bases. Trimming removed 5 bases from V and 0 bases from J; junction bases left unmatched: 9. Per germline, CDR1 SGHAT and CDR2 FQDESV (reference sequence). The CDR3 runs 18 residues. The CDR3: CASSRGLAGGTSSYEQYF. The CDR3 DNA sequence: TGTGCCAGCAGCCGCGGACTAGCGGGAGGTACATCCTCCTACGAGCAGTACTTC.

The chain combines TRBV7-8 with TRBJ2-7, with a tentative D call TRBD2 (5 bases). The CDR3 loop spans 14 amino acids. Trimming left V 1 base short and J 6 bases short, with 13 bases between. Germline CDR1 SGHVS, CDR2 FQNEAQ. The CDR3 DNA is TGTGCCAGCAGCTTAGGAGGGAGAGGGCTCGAGCAGTACTTC. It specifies CASSLGGRGLEQYF. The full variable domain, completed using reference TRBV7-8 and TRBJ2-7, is GAGVSQSPRYKVAKRGQDVALRCDPISGHVSLFWYQQALGQGPEFLTYFQNEAQLDKSGLPSDRFFAERPEGSVSTLKIQRTQQEDSAVYLCASSLGGRGLEQYFGPGTRLTVT.

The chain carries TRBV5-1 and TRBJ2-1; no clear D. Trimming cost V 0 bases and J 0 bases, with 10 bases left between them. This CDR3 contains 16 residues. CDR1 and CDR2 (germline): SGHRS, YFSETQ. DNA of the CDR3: TGCGCCAGCAGCTTGGGTGCGGCCAGCTCCTACAATGAGCAGTTCTTC. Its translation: CASSLGAASSYNEQFF.

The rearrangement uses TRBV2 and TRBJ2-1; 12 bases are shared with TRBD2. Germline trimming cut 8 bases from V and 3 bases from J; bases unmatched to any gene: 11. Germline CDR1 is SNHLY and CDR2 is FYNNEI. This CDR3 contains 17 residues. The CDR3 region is CASGSLAGGGGYNEQFF. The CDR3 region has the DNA TGTGCCAGCGGTTCCCTAGCGGGAGGGGGAGGCTACAATGAGCAGTTCTTC.

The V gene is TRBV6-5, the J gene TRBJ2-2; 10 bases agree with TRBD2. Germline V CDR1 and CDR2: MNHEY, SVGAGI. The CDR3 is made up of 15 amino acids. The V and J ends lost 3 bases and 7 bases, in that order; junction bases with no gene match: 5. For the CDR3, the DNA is TGTGCCAGCAGTTATCTGAGCGGGAGGGTCGGGGAGCTGTTTTTT. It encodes CASSYLSGRVGELFF.

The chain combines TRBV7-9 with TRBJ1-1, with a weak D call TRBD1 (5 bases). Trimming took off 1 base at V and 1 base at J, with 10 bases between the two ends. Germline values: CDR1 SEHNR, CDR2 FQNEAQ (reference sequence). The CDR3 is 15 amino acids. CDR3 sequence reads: CASSLGTLTNTEAFF. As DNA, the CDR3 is TGTGCCAGCAGCTTAGGGACACTGACGAACACTGAAGCTTTCTTT.

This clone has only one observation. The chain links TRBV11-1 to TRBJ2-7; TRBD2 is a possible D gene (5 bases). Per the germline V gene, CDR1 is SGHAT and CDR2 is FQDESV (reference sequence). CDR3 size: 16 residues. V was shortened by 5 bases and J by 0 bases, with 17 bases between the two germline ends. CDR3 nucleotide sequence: TGTGCCAGCAGCCTCAGTCTAGCCCCGTCCTCCTACGAGCAGTACTTC. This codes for CASSLSLAPSSYEQYF.

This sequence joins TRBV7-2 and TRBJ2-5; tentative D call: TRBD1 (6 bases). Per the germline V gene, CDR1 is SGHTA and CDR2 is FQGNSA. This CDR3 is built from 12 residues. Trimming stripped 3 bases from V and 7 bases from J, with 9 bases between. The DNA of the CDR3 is TGTGCCAGCAGCTTTGTAGGGGGGACCCAGTACTTC. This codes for CASSFVGGTQYF.

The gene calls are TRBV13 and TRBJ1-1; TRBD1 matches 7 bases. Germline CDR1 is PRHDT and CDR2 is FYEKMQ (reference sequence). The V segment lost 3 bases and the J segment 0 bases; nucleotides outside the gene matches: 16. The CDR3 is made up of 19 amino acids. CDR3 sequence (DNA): TGTGCCAGCAGCTTCCTTCTTTTTCCCACAGGGGCCTTGAACACTGAAGCTTTCTTT. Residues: CASSFLLFPTGALNTEAFF.

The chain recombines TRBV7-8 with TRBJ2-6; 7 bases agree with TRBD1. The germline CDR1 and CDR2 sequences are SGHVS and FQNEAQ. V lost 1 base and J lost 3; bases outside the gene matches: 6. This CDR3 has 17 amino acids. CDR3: CASSLVIGGFGANVLTF. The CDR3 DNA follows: TGTGCCAGCAGCTTAGTGATAGGGGGCTTTGGGGCCAACGTCCTGACTTTC.

CDR3 nucleotide sequence: TGTGCCAGCAGCTTACCCCTCAGCTCCTACGAGCAGTACTTC. This gives the protein CASSLPLSSYEQYF. The chain carries TRBV7-2 and TRBJ2-7; D unresolved. The CDR3 is 14 amino acids. Germline assignment: CDR1 SGHTA and CDR2 FQGNSA. Trimming pared 2 bases from V and 0 bases from J, leaving 8 bases between.